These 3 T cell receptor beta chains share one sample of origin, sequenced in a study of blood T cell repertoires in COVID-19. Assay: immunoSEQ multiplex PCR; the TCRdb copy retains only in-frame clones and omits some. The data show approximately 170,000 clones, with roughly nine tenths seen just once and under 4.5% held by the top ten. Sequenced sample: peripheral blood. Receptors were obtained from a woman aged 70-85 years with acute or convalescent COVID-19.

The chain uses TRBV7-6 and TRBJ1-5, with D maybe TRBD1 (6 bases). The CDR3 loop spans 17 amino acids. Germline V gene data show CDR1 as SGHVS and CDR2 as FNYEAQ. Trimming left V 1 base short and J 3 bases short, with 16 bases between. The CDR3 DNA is TGTGCCAGCAGCTTAGGTTCAGGGGCGGTCCCCAATCAGCCCCAGCATTTT. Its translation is CASSLGSGAVPNQPQHF.

The CDR3 DNA follows: TGTGCCAGCAGTTTAACAGGGTCGAGTGGCTACACCTTC. Its protein is CASSLTGSSGYTF. The gene calls are TRBV6-5 and TRBJ1-2; D may be TRBD1 (6 bases). CDR1 is MNHEY and CDR2 is SVGAGI in the germline V gene. V was pared by 4 bases and J by 7 bases, with 13 bases between. The CDR3 sequence is 13 residues long.

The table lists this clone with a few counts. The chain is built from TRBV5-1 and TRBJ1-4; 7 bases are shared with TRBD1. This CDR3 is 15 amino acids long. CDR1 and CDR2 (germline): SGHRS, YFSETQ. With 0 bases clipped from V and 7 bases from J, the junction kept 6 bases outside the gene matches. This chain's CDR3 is CASSLEGAASEKLFF. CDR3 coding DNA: TGCGCCAGCAGCTTGGAGGGGGCCGCATCTGAAAAACTGTTTTTT.